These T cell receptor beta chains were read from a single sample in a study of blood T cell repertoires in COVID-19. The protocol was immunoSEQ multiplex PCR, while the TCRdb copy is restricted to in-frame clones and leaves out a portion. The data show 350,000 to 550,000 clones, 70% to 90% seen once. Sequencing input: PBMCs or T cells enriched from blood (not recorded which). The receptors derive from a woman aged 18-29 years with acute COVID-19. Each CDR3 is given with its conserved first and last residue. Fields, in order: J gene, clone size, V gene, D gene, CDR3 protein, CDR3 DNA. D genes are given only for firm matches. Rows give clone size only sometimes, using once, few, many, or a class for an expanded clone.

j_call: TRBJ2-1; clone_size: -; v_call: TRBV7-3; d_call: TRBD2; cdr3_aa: CASSFGGAGNEQFF; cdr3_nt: TGTGCCAGCAGCTTCGGGGGGGCCGGTAATGAGCAGTTCTTC
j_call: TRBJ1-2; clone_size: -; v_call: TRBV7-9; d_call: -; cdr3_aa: CASSPPELYGYTF; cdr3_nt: TGTGCCAGCAGCCCCCCCGAACTATATGGCTACACCTTC
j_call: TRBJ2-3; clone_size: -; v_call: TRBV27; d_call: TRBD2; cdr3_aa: CASSLDPGGRRTDTQYF; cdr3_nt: TGTGCCAGCAGTTTAGACCCGGGAGGCAGAAGGACAGATACGCAGTATTTT
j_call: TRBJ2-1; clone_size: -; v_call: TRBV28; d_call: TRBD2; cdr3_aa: CASSLSIRREGYNEQFF; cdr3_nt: TGTGCCAGCAGTTTATCCATTCGGCGGGAGGGCTACAATGAGCAGTTCTTC
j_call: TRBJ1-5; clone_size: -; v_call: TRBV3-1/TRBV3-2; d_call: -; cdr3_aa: CASSSSDNQPQHF; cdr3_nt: TGTGCCAGCAGCTCGTCAGATAATCAGCCCCAGCATTTT
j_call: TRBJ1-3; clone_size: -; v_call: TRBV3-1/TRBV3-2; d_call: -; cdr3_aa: CASSQGPGLQNTIYF; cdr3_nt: TGTGCCAGCAGCCAAGGCCCGGGACTTCAAAACACCATATATTTT
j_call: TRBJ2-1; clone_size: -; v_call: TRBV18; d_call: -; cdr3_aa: CASSPKSLLYNEQFF; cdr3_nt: TGTGCCAGCTCACCTAAGAGCCTTCTCTACAATGAGCAGTTCTTC
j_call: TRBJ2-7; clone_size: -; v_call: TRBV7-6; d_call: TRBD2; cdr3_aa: CASSQGLAGGEQYF; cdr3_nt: TGTGCCAGCAGCCAAGGACTAGCGGGGGGCGAGCAGTACTTC
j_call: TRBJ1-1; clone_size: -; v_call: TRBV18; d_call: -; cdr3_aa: CASSPTRAAWDFF; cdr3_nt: TGTGCCAGCTCACCTACGAGGGCCGCATGGGATTTCTTT
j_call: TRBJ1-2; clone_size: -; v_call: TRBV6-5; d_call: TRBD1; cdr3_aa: CASTRGGGYGYTF; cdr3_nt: TGTGCCAGCACCCGAGGAGGGGGCTACGGCTACACCTTC
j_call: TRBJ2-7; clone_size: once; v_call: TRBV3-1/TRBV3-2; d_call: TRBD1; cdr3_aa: CATTDRAYEQYF; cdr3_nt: TGTGCCACCACGGACAGGGCCTACGAGCAGTACTTC
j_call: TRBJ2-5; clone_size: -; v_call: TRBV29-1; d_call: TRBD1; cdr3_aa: CSVEALGQGSFETQYF; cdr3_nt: TGCAGCGTTGAAGCCTTAGGACAGGGTAGTTTCGAGACCCAGTACTTC
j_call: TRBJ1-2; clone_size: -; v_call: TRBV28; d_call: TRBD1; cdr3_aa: CASSLYRGTIEGYTF; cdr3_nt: TGTGCCAGCAGTCTCTACAGGGGAACGATAGAAGGCTACACCTTC
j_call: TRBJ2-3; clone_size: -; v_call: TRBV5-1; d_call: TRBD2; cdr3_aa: CASSAAAGGQADTQYF; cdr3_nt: TGCGCCAGCAGCGCCGCCGCGGGGGGGCAGGCAGATACGCAGTATTTT
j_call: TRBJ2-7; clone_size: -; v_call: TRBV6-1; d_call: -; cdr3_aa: CASSEVGRGTSYEQYF; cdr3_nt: TGTGCCAGCAGTGAAGTCGGCAGGGGAACTTCCTACGAGCAGTACTTC
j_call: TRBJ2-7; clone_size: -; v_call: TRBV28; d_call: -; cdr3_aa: CASSLGVEPYEQYF; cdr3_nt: TGTGCCAGCAGTCTCGGGGTGGAACCTTACGAGCAGTACTTC
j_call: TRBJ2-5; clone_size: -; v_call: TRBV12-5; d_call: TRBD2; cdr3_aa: CASGLVLAGAGETQYF; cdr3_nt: TGTGCTAGTGGTTTAGTGCTAGCGGGAGCGGGAGAGACCCAGTACTTC
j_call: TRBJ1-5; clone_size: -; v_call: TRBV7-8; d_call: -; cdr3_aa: CASRPGWETNQPQHF; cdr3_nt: TGTGCCAGCAGACCAGGGTGGGAAACAAATCAGCCCCAGCATTTT
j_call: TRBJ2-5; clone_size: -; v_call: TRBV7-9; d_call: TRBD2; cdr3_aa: CASSLVSTSGREETQYF; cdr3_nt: TGTGCCAGCAGCTTAGTGTCGACTAGCGGGAGGGAAGAGACCCAGTACTTC
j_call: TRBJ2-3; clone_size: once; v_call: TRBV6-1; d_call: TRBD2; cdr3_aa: CASSGRTSGRQDTQYF; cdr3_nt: TGTGCCAGCAGTGGCCGCACTAGCGGGAGGCAAGATACGCAGTATTTT
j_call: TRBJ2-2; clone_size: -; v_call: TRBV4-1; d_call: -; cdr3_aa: CASSQPKGRTGELFF; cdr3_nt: TGCGCCAGCAGCCAACCGAAAGGGAGGACCGGGGAGCTGTTTTTT
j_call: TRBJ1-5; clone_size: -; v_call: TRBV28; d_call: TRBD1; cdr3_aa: CASSLIPGGSNQPQHF; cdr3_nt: TGTGCCAGCAGTTTAATCCCAGGGGGGAGCAATCAGCCCCAGCATTTT
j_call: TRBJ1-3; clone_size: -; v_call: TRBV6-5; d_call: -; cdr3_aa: CASSYSRFSGNTIYF; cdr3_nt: TGTGCCAGCAGTTACTCGCGATTTTCTGGAAACACCATATATTTT
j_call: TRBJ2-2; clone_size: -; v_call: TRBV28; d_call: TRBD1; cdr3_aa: CASSPVGTGDTGELFF; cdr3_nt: TGTGCCAGCAGTCCTGTAGGGACAGGGGACACCGGGGAGCTGTTTTTT
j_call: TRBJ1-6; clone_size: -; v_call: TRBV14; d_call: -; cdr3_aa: CASSQPGSPLHF; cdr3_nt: TGTGCCAGCAGCCAGCCGGGGTCGCCCCTCCACTTT
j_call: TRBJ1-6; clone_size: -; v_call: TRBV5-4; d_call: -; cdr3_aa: CASSLNPKSSYNSPLHF; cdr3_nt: TGTGCCAGCAGCCTAAACCCGAAGAGTTCCTATAATTCACCCCTCCACTTT
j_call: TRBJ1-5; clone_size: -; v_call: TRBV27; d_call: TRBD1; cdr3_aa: CASSLTGRYSNQPQHF; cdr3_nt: TGTGCCAGCAGTTTGACAGGGAGGTATAGCAATCAGCCCCAGCATTTT
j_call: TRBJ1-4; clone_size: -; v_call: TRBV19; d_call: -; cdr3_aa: CASFQTGYNEKLFF; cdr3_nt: TGTGCCAGTTTCCAAACGGGATATAATGAAAAACTGTTTTTT
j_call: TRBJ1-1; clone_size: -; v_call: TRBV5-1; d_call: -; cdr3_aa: CASSLAGGPGNEAFF; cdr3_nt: TGCGCCAGCAGCTTGGCAGGAGGGCCGGGTAATGAAGCTTTCTTT
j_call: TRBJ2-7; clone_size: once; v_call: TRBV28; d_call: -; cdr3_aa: CASSRGYEQYF; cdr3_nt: TGTGCCAGCAGCCGCGGCTACGAGCAGTACTTC
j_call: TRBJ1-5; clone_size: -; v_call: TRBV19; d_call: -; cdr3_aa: CASSIWSREDQPQHF; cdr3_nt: TGTGCCAGTAGTATATGGTCCAGGGAGGATCAGCCCCAGCATTTT
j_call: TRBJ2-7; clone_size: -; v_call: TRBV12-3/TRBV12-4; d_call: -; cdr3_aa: CASRAGAYYEQYF; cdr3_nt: TGTGCCAGCAGGGCAGGGGCCTACTACGAGCAGTACTTC
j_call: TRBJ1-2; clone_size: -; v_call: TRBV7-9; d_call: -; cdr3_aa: CASSATRLKGYTF; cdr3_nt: TGTGCCAGCAGCGCCACAAGATTGAAGGGCTACACCTTC
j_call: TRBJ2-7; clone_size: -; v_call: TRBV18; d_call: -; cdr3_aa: CASSPRLEDEQYF; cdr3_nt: TGTGCCAGCTCACCACGGTTAGAAGACGAGCAGTACTTC
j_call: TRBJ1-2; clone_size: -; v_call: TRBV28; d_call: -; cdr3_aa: CASSSQGANYGYTF; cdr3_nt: TGTGCCAGCAGTTCCCAGGGTGCTAACTATGGCTACACCTTC
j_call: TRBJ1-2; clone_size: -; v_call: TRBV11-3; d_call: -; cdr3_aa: CASSLNGRTNYGYTF; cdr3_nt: TGTGCCAGCAGCTTAAACGGCAGGACTAACTATGGCTACACCTTC
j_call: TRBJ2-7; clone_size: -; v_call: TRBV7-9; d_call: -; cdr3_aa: CASSLVGILTTYEQYF; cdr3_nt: TGTGCCAGCAGCTTAGTGGGCATTTTAACCACCTACGAGCAGTACTTC
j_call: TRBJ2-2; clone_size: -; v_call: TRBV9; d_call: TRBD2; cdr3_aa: CASSVGGGVTGELFF; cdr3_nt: TGTGCCAGCAGCGTAGGCGGGGGGGTCACCGGGGAGCTGTTTTTT
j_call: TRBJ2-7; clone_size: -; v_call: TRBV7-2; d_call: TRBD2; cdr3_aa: CASKDGSGNPGEQYF; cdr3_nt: TGTGCCAGCAAGGATGGTAGCGGGAACCCCGGGGAGCAGTACTTC
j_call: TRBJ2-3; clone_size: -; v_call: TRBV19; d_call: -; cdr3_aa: CASGWTFSTDTQYF; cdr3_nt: TGTGCCAGTGGATGGACATTTAGCACAGATACGCAGTATTTT
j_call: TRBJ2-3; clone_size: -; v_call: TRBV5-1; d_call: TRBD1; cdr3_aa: CASSRDRSTTDTQYF; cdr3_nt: TGCGCCAGCAGCCGGGACAGGTCAACCACAGATACGCAGTATTTT
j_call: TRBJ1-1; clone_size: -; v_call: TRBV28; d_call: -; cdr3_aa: CASSSLGRNTEAFF; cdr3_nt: TGTGCCAGCAGTTCCCTGGGGAGGAACACTGAAGCTTTCTTT